These 5 T cell receptor beta chains originate from one sample sequenced in a study of immune heterogeneity within non-small cell lung tumors (dated by TCRdb to between 2018 and 2020). Genomic DNA extracted from bulk tumor tissue served as TCR template, with 600 ng gDNA amplified per sample. Multiple biopsies per primary tumor were taken during surgery, spaced as far apart as possible within the tumor mass. The study cohort was described as untreated, and the patients were newly diagnosed NSCLC cases having curative surgery. Instrument on record: HiSeq X Ten. The TCR beta CDR3 region was amplified with a multiplex PCR system whose first round of about 11 cycles used 32 V-gene forward primers and 13 J-gene reverse primers. Starting from the raw public reads, TCRdb applied fastp trimming at Q25, assembled clones with MiXCR and retained in-frame beta chains. CDR3 protein sequences are deduplicated, and each keeps its most common genes and DNA. The sample table shows 10,000 to 15,000 distinct CDR3 sequences, and 22% are seen once. The ten largest clones take up around 4.3% of the sample.

The material sequenced was lung tumor tissue. Receptors were obtained from a man in his 60s with non-small cell lung cancer.

This clonotype has a count of ten or more. V is TRBV19 and J is TRBJ2-3; 9 nucleotides agree with TRBD2. V lost 5 bases to trimming and J lost 2 bases; unmatched junction nucleotides: 17. CDR1 is LNHDA and CDR2 is SQIVND in the germline V gene (reference sequence). The CDR3 covers 19 residues. The CDR3 loop is CASSPLIRLAVSPTDTQYF. For the CDR3, the DNA is TGTGCCAGTAGTCCGCTCATAAGACTAGCGGTGAGCCCCACAGATACGCAGTATTTT.

This clonotype was seen repeatedly, ten times or more. J is TRBJ2-5 and V is TRBV11-3; D is ambiguous. Germline values: CDR1 SGHNT, CDR2 YENEEA. The CDR3 loop spans 14 amino acids. V gave up 1 base and J gave up 5 bases, with 11 bases separating them. The chain's CDR3 is CASSLGGLAETQYF. Here the CDR3 DNA reads TGTGCCAGCAGCTTAGGTGGGTTGGCGGAGACCCAGTACTTC.

This clonotype was observed at least ten times. The genes are TRBV11-2 and TRBJ1-1; D gene uncertain. This CDR3 has 11 residues. Deletions cut 3 bases from V and 4 bases from J, with 3 bases between. Germline V gene lookup returns CDR1 SGHAT and CDR2 FQNNGV. The CDR3 is CASSFITEAFF. The CDR3, as DNA: TGTGCCAGCAGCTTTATCACTGAAGCTTTCTTT.

By frequency in the sample, this clonotype is medium-sized. The CDR3 DNA sequence: TGTGCCAGCAGCTTAGATCAGGTCGAGCAGTACTTC. Its translation is CASSLDQVEQYF. The J gene is TRBJ2-7, the V gene TRBV11-2, with D unclear. Germline V gene data show CDR1 as SGHAT and CDR2 as FQNNGV. Between the trimmed V and J ends, which lost 0 bases and 6 bases, there was a span of 6 bases. CDR3 length equals 12 residues. Looking up the rest from reference TRBV11-2 and TRBJ2-7 gives the full variable domain: EAGVAQSPRYKIIEKRQSVAFWCNPISGHATLYWYQQILGQGPKLLIQFQNNGVVDDSQLPKDRFSAERLKGVDSTLKIQPAKLEDSAVYLCASSLDQVEQYFGPGTRLTVT.

This clonotype was seen only a few times. The chain joins TRBV10-3 to TRBJ2-1, with D tentatively TRBD2 (6 bases). The CDR3 is made up of 16 amino acids. Germline V gene lookup returns CDR1 ENHRY and CDR2 SYGVKD. The V gene lost 2 bases and the J gene lost 8 bases, with 19 bases spanning the gap. CDR3 in amino acids: CAISEPGTALRDEQFF. The CDR3, as DNA: TGTGCCATCAGTGAGCCCGGGACTGCCCTCAGGGATGAGCAGTTCTTC.